The next 30 T cell receptor beta chains were all read from a single sample in a study of CD8+ T cells in alopecia areata (dated by TCRdb to the late 2010s). Per the publication, the time point label means: about four weeks on oral tofacitinib. Sample treatment or condition, as interpreted from the label and publication: oral pan-JAK inhibitor, 5-10 mg twice daily. The receptor library was made with the immunoSEQ multiplex PCR assay. RNA was extracted from all samples and reverse transcribed into cDNA, which served as template for TCR sequencing. TCRdb stores this immuneACCESS table with in-frame sequences only. Part of the clones is absent; in the studies checked, under half of the shortfall reflects unresolved V genes, and no reason is known for the rest. For this sample there are some 99,000 clones; around 55% appear just once. 15% to 17% of the sample goes to the ten largest clones. The specimen was CD8+ T cells sorted from blood, collected at week 4, from a patient treated with tofacitinib. The receptors come from a human donor with alopecia areata.

The chain joins TRBV27 to TRBJ2-1, with TRBD2 identical over 9 bases. The V and J ends lost 5 bases and 9 bases, in that order; junction bases with no gene match: 17. The germline gives CDR1 MNHEY, CDR2 SMNVEV (reference sequence). The CDR3 totals 17 residues. DNA of the CDR3: TGTGCCAGCAGTCCGATAGTAGCGGGAGTTCCATCGCGTGAGCAGTTCTTC. Translating it yields CASSPIVAGVPSREQFF.

The sample holds one count of this clone. J is TRBJ2-1 and V is TRBV19, with 11 bases identical to TRBD1. With V trimmed by 1 base and J by 4 bases, 6 bases remained unmatched. CDR1 is LNHDA, CDR2 SQIVND, per germline (reference sequence). The CDR3 is 17 residues long. DNA for the CDR3: TGTGCCAGTAGTATAGTCGGGACAGGGGGGGGTTACAATGAGCAGTTCTTC. Translating gives CASSIVGTGGGYNEQFF.

The gene calls are TRBV5-6 and TRBJ1-3, with D tentatively TRBD1 (5 bases). Germline CDR1 is SGHDT and CDR2 is YYEEEE. With 1 base removed from V and 8 bases from J, the gap between germline ends came to 16 bases. CDR3 size: 15 residues. CDR3 in amino acids: CASSLRGSTGHTIYF. As DNA, the CDR3 is TGTGCCAGCAGCTTGCGGGGCTCTACAGGACACACCATATATTTT.

This chain links TRBV6-6 with TRBJ2-5, with TRBD1 matching over 7 bases. The germline V gene encodes CDR1 MNHNY and CDR2 SVGAGI (reference sequence). J was trimmed by 4 bases and V by 4 bases; bases with no gene match: 3. The CDR3 extends over 13 amino acids. The CDR3: CASSSTGIETQYF. In DNA form, the CDR3 reads TGTGCCAGCAGTTCGACAGGGATAGAGACCCAGTACTTC.

This clone has a handful of counts. The chain couples TRBV29-1 to TRBJ1-1, with 12 nucleotides matching TRBD1. The CDR3 runs 15 residues. Germline V lookup: CDR1 SQVTM, CDR2 ANQGSEA. The V and J ends lost 3 bases and 11 bases, in that order; junction bases with no gene match: 13. DNA of the CDR3: TGCAGCGTTGAGCGGCCCGGGACAGGGGGCGGGCTGGCTTTCTTT. It codes for CSVERPGTGGGLAFF.

The CDR3 sequence is CSALVAYEQYF. The CDR3 nucleotides are TGCAGTGCTCTCGTAGCGTACGAGCAGTACTTC. V usage is TRBV20-1 and J usage is TRBJ2-7; the D gene is possibly TRBD2 (5 bases). Germline CDR1 DFQATT, CDR2 SNEGSKA (reference sequence). Between the trimmed V and J ends, which lost 5 bases and 4 bases, there was a span of 9 bases. The CDR3 has 11 residues.

This chain uses TRBV27 with TRBJ2-7; D uncertain. Germline CDR1 reads MNHEY; CDR2 reads SMNVEV (reference sequence). This CDR3 contains 13 residues. V was pared by 4 bases and J by 3 bases, with 10 bases between. This CDR3 is CASSSGPRYEQYF. For the CDR3, the DNA is TGTGCCAGCAGTTCAGGACCCCGCTACGAGCAGTACTTC.

Note on this clone: This sample includes further DNA sequences coding for the same CDR3. The rearrangement joins TRBV9 to TRBJ2-3, with TRBD2 identical over 11 bases. Germline CDR1 reads SGDLS; CDR2 reads YYNGEE. Trimming at V came to 2 bases and at J to 2 bases, leaving 4 bases not matched to a gene. This CDR3 region has 16 residues. CDR3 residues: CASSVASGGPTDTQYF. The CDR3 DNA reads TGTGCCAGCAGCGTTGCTAGCGGGGGGCCCACAGATACGCAGTATTTT.

About this clone: Other DNA variants within this sample encode the same CDR3. This sequence joins TRBV27 and TRBJ1-1; no firm D call. Germline values: CDR1 MNHEY, CDR2 SMNVEV (reference sequence). The CDR3 is 13 residues long. V was clipped by 0 bases and J by 0 bases, with 2 bases between them. The CDR3 nucleotides are TGTGCCAGCAGTTTATCGGTGAACACTGAAGCTTTCTTT. The encoded protein is CASSLSVNTEAFF.

The J gene is TRBJ1-4, the V gene TRBV7-9; tentative D call: TRBD1 (5 bases). V lost 4 bases and J 5 bases, leaving 14 bases between the germline ends. CDR3 length: 15 residues. Germline loops: CDR1 SEHNR, CDR2 FQNEAQ (reference sequence). The CDR3 region is CASSSPGPRNEKLFF. In DNA, the CDR3 is TGTGCCAGCAGCTCACCGGGACCGAGAAATGAAAAACTGTTTTTT.

The chain combines TRBV27 with TRBJ1-5, with a weak D call TRBD1 (5 bases). The CDR3 runs to 16 residues. The V end was cut by 1 base, the J end by 7 bases, with 17 bases between. The germline CDR1 and CDR2 sequences are MNHEY and SMNVEV (reference sequence). The CDR3 DNA is TGTGCCAGCAGTTTATTAGGCCAGGGAGTTGGGCAGCCCCAGCATTTT. Its protein product is CASSLLGQGVGQPQHF.

The rearrangement links TRBV6-5 to TRBJ2-3; no definite D call. CDR1 is MNHEY, CDR2 SVGAGI, per germline. Trimming took 0 bases from V and 5 from J, leaving 15 bases between them. The CDR3 is 16 amino acids. CDR3 DNA: TGTGCCAGCAGTTACTCGATGGCGCCAGAAGGAGATACGCAGTATTTT. Protein: CASSYSMAPEGDTQYF.

The chain combines TRBV4-3 with TRBJ1-2; D ambiguous. V gave up 0 bases and J gave up 3 bases, with 14 bases separating them. The CDR3 consists of 16 residues. Germline values: CDR1 LGHNA, CDR2 YSLEER. Here the CDR3 DNA reads TGCGCCAGCAGCCAAGATGAGTGGCCTGGGGACTATGGCTACACCTTC. Its protein is CASSQDEWPGDYGYTF.

This clone turned up a few times. CDR3 in DNA: TGTGCCAGCAGAAAACAGGGGAGAGAGAACATTCAGTACTTC. As protein: CASRKQGRENIQYF. V usage is TRBV27 and J usage is TRBJ2-4; 7 bases line up with TRBD1. The CDR3 has 14 residues. V trimming: 6 bases; J trimming: 7 bases; junction bases outside the gene matches: 9. Germline CDR1 is MNHEY and CDR2 is SMNVEV (reference sequence).

The chain links TRBV13 to TRBJ2-4; 7 bases fit TRBD1. Germline assignment: CDR1 PRHDT and CDR2 FYEKMQ (reference sequence). This CDR3 has 14 residues. V shed 2 bases and J 8 bases; nucleotides not matched to a gene: 6. This chain's CDR3 is CASSLSDRADIQYF. The CDR3 DNA sequence: TGTGCCAGCAGCTTATCTGACAGGGCCGACATTCAGTACTTC.

This clone was found a few times. The J gene is TRBJ2-5, the V gene TRBV5-1, with TRBD2 identical over 11 bases. This CDR3 is built from 15 residues. The V gene end was trimmed by 3 bases and the J gene end by 5 bases; junction bases not matched to a gene: 6. Germline V lookup: CDR1 SGHRS, CDR2 YFSETQ. DNA for the CDR3: TGCGCCAGCAGCTCCGGGACTAGCGGCCAGGAGACCCAGTACTTC. Amino acids: CASSSGTSGQETQYF.

This clone has only a few counts. This chain joins TRBV30 and TRBJ2-7; tentatively, D is TRBD2 (5 bases). The CDR3 runs 16 residues. Germline lookup yields CDR1 GTSNPN and CDR2 SVGIG (reference sequence). V gave up 0 bases and J gave up 2 bases, with 17 bases separating them. CDR3 DNA sequence: TGTGCCTGGAGTGTAGACTACGGGGTCCGCGCCTACGAGCAGTACTTC. Translation gives CAWSVDYGVRAYEQYF.

Comment on this clone: Within the sample, other DNA sequences also encode this same CDR3. Here the CDR3 reads CAWGDGYNEQFF. Written as DNA, the CDR3 is TGTGCCTGGGGTGACGGTTACAATGAGCAGTTCTTC. The chain uses TRBV30 and TRBJ2-1; D uncertain. The CDR3 sequence is 12 residues long. Trimming shortened V by 5 bases and J by 4 bases, and 9 bases separated the two germline ends. The V gene's germline CDR1 is GTSNPN and CDR2 SVGIG (reference sequence).

The chain links TRBV7-2 to TRBJ1-1; weak D call: TRBD1 (5 bases). The CDR3 totals 18 residues. Between the trimmed V and J ends, which lost 5 bases and 1 base, there was a span of 23 bases. Germline V lookup: CDR1 SGHTA, CDR2 FQGNSA. CDR3 in DNA: TGTGCCAGCAGCCCCGGGGGGGGGACGACCTACAAGAACACTGAAGCTTTCTTT. Translation: CASSPGGGTTYKNTEAFF.

This clone has more than one count but fewer than ten. In DNA, the CDR3 is TGTGCCAGCAGTGACTCTCGCGGGGGAAACAATGAGCAGTTCTTC. Residues: CASSDSRGGNNEQFF. V and J are TRBV6-4 and TRBJ2-1, with TRBD2 matching 7 bases. V lost 0 bases to trimming and J lost 5 bases; unmatched junction nucleotides: 4. The CDR3 runs to 15 residues. Looked up from germline, CDR1 is MRHNA and CDR2 is SNTAGT.

This chain links TRBV27 with TRBJ2-1; tentative D call: TRBD2 (5 bases). This CDR3 has 13 residues. Between the trimmed V and J ends, which lost 1 base and 9 bases, there was a span of 10 bases. CDR1 is MNHEY and CDR2 is SMNVEV in the germline V gene (reference sequence). This chain's CDR3 is CASSLLSEGEQFF. DNA of the CDR3: TGTGCCAGCAGTTTATTGTCCGAGGGTGAGCAGTTCTTC.

This clone has just one count. The sample holds other DNA sequences that translate to the same CDR3. The chain has TRBV4-3 and TRBJ2-7; 10 bases line up with TRBD1. Germline V CDR1 and CDR2: LGHNA, YSLEER. This CDR3 region has 15 residues. V shed 1 base, J shed 2 bases, and the junction held 2 bases outside the gene matches. The CDR3 is CASSQAGTGAYEQYF. Written as DNA, the CDR3 is TGCGCCAGCAGCCAAGCTGGGACAGGGGCCTACGAGCAGTACTTC.

The sample holds one count of this clone. The chain has TRBV13 and TRBJ2-7; 10 bases map to TRBD2. V was pared by 3 bases and J by 0 bases, with 5 bases of the junction left unmatched. This CDR3 contains 16 residues. Germline assignment: CDR1 PRHDT and CDR2 FYEKMQ (reference sequence). The CDR3 bases are TGTGCCAGCAGCTTGGGGCTAGCGGGAGACTCCTACGAGCAGTACTTC. Residues: CASSLGLAGDSYEQYF.

The J gene is TRBJ1-2, the V gene TRBV14; 12 bases fit TRBD1. Looked up from germline, CDR1 is SGHDN and CDR2 is FVKESK. The ends lost 4 bases at V and 6 bases at J; junction bases unmatched: 6. The CDR3 totals 15 residues. CDR3 bases: TGTGCCAGCAGCCTCCGGGACAGGGGGCCGAATGGCTACACCTTC. Residues: CASSLRDRGPNGYTF.

This clone has more than one count but fewer than ten. This chain joins TRBV7-9 and TRBJ1-2; 8 nucleotides agree with TRBD1. Trimming cost V 4 bases and J 0 bases; bases outside gene matches: 4. Germline V gene lookup returns CDR1 SEHNR and CDR2 FQNEAQ (reference sequence). CDR3 length: 15 residues. CDR3 in DNA: TGTGCCAGCAGCTCAGGACAGGGTACTAACTATGGCTACACCTTC. It specifies CASSSGQGTNYGYTF.

This clone was detected only a few times. V is TRBV4-1 and J is TRBJ1-4; 10 positions match TRBD1. The CDR3 spans 14 residues. Germline V gene sequence: CDR1 MGHRA, CDR2 YSYEKL. The junction had 2 bases not matched to a gene; V was cut back by 0 bases and J by 10 bases. DNA of the CDR3: TGCGCCAGCAGCCAAGAGGGACAGGGGAGAAAACTGTTTTTT. It translates to CASSQEGQGRKLFF.

This chain joins TRBV6-5 and TRBJ2-1; 9 positions match TRBD2. J lost 7 bases, V lost 0 bases, and 1 base had no gene match. The CDR3 extends over 14 amino acids. Germline V CDR1 and CDR2: MNHEY, SVGAGI. This CDR3 is CASSYSTSGNEQFF. Written as DNA, the CDR3 is TGTGCCAGCAGTTACTCGACTAGCGGTAATGAGCAGTTCTTC.

This chain connects TRBV27 to TRBJ2-7; TRBD1 aligns across 8 bases. With V trimmed by 5 bases and J by 2 bases, 5 bases remained unmatched. The CDR3 spans 14 residues. CDR1 and CDR2 from the germline V gene are MNHEY and SMNVEV (reference sequence). The CDR3 DNA is TGTGCCAGCAGTCCGGACAGGGCACCCTACGAGCAGTACTTC. Its translation is CASSPDRAPYEQYF.

This clone was counted once. The V and J genes are TRBV7-9 and TRBJ1-2; D is unresolved. CDR3 length equals 15 residues. Trimming removed 4 bases at V and 3 bases at J, with 15 bases between. Germline V CDR1 and CDR2: SEHNR, FQNEAQ (reference sequence). For the CDR3, the DNA is TGTGCCAGCAGCTCCCCCAAGGCTGCATACTATGGCTACACCTTC. Protein sequence: CASSSPKAAYYGYTF.

The rearrangement joins TRBV25-1 to TRBJ1-1; no reliable D call. Looked up from germline, CDR1 is MGHDK and CDR2 is SYGVNS. The V gene lost 3 bases and the J gene lost 0 bases, with 8 bases spanning the gap. The CDR3 loop spans 14 amino acids. The CDR3 is CASSDRRLNTEAFF. CDR3 nucleotide sequence: TGTGCCAGCAGTGATCGACGGTTGAACACTGAAGCTTTCTTT. The whole variable domain, remainder taken from reference TRBV25-1 and TRBJ1-1, is EADIYQTPRYLVIGTGKKITLECSQTMGHDKMYWYQQDPGMELHLIHYSYGVNSTEKGDLSSESTVSRIRTEHFPLTLESARPSHTSQYLCASSDRRLNTEAFFGQGTRLTVV.